Included here is one TCR beta chain sequence, with context. The data were produced by immunoSEQ multiplex PCR, yet TCRdb's version contains in-frame clones alone and is incomplete. The sample carries some 120,000 clones, 88% recorded once. The data belong to a study of control samples from healthy donors and cancer patients. Sequencing was performed on blood. This sequence was found in a woman aged 65 to 85 in good health.

In DNA form, the CDR3 reads TGTGCCAGTAGTCGACCTCGCGGATCCGGGGAGCTGTTTTTT. Translation: CASSRPRGSGELFF. V and J are TRBV19 and TRBJ2-2; D gene unclear. Looked up from germline, CDR1 is LNHDA and CDR2 is SQIVND (reference sequence). This CDR3 has 14 residues. Trimming stripped 5 bases from V and 6 bases from J, with 13 bases between. Combining the CDR3 with reference TRBV19 and TRBJ2-2 gives the whole variable domain DGGITQSPKYLFRKEGQNVTLSCEQNLNHDAMYWYRQDPGQGLRLIYYSQIVNDFQKGDIAEGYSVSREKKESFPLTVTSAQKNPTAFYLCASSRPRGSGELFFGEGSRLTVL.